This TCR beta chain stems from a study of blood T cell repertoires in COVID-19. In the study overall: Samples of COVID-19 (acute and convalescent) were obtained from the United States, Italy and Spain.

V shed 6 bases and J 11 bases; nucleotides not matched to a gene: 11. CDR3 length: 13 residues. From germline, CDR1 is ENHRY and CDR2 SYGVKD. Repertoires were generated with immunoSEQ multiplex PCR, while TCRdb's copy carries only in-frame clones and drops some. The sample lists roughly 220,000 clones; 75% to 90% were seen once. The rearrangement joins TRBV10-3 to TRBJ1-1; TRBD1 aligns across 8 bases. The sample taken for sequencing was PBMCs or T cells enriched from blood (not recorded which). The sequence came from a young woman in a cohort exposed to, infected with or recovered from COVID-19 (not recorded which). The CDR3 nucleotides are TGTGCCATCAGCCTCACAGGGGGTGAGAACGCTTTCTTT. Translated, it gives CAISLTGGENAFF.